A single count supports the clone carrying this TCR beta chain. Antigen specificity is unknown. This sample was taken from a study of T cell repertoires in ileal Crohn's disease. Study-level information: Patients had a median roughly 7.9-year disease duration, and under 45% were active smokers. Thiopurines (11) or anti-TNF agents (about 19) were given postoperatively to about half.

CDR1 and CDR2 (germline): SGDLS, YYNGEE. The CDR3 is 15 residues long. The ends lost 4 bases at V and 5 bases at J; junction bases unmatched: 8. Clones were read by immunoSEQ multiplex PCR, and TCRdb kept only the in-frame ones, dropping some. Among approximately 13,000 clones, 87% were seen once, and the ten largest hold 3.5% to 4.5%. Study outcomes and limitations: Clonality above 26.8% at surgery always came with endoscopic recurrence. Clonal expansions were more frequent in active smokers than non-smokers at surgery.

The material sequenced was ileal tissue. The sequence came from an adult with Crohn's disease. The V call is TRBV9, the J call TRBJ2-7; TRBD1 matches at 11 bases. The CDR3 loop reads CASSLRDRGDNEQYF. The CDR3 DNA reads TGTGCCAGCAGCCTCAGGGACAGGGGGGATAACGAGCAGTACTTC. The full variable domain, its missing parts supplied by reference TRBV9 and TRBJ2-7, is DSGVTQTPKHLITATGQRVTLRCSPRSGDLSVYWYQQSLDQGLQFLIQYYNGEERAKGNILERFSAQQFPDLHSELNLSSLELGDSALYFCASSLRDRGDNEQYFGPGTRLTVT.